The following is a T cell receptor (beta chain) sequence with its context. There are 18 residues in the CDR3. The germline V gene encodes CDR1 MNHNS and CDR2 SASEGT. The J segment lost 4 bases and the V segment lost 4 bases, leaving 14 bases of the junction unmatched. The sample originates from a study of shared clonotypes between healthy human individuals. Sequencing was performed with immunoSEQ multiplex PCR; in TCRdb, only in-frame clones are kept and a portion is missing. The table includes about half a million clones, around 75% detected once. The rearrangement joins TRBV6-1 to TRBJ2-1; 9 bases are shared with TRBD1. This clonotype was obtained from a woman aged 40 to 49 in good health. Some clones in this sample may be carry-over from other donors' samples. What was sequenced was PBMCs. The CDR3 DNA reads TGTGCCAGCAGTGCGTCCCTGGACAGGGGCCCTTTATACAATGAGCAGTTCTTC. Translation: CASSASLDRGPLYNEQFF.